These 19 T cell receptor beta chains share one sample of origin, sequenced in a study of blood T cell repertoires in COVID-19 (dated by TCRdb to about 2020). The library relied on the immunoSEQ multiplex PCR assay. As stored in TCRdb, this immuneACCESS dataset retains in-frame rearrangements with V and J assigned. A fraction of the clones does not appear; measured against another copy, unresolved V genes explain less than half of the discrepancy, and the remainder lacks a known reason. Recorded for this sample are fewer than 350,000 clones; approximately 90% of them occurred a single time. In total, the top ten clones hold approximately 1.6% of the sample. The specimen sequenced was peripheral blood. The receptors derive from a woman aged 30 to 39 with COVID-19, enrolled during active disease.

The DNA of the CDR3 is TGCGCCAGCAGCTTCTCCACAGGGAATGAAAAACTGTTTTTT. Protein: CASSFSTGNEKLFF. V usage is TRBV5-1 and J usage is TRBJ1-4; TRBD1 is a possible D gene (6 bases). The CDR3 is 14 residues long. The germline V and J ends were trimmed by 2 bases and 5 bases, with 10 bases remaining between them. Germline-derived CDR1 and CDR2 are SGHRS and YFSETQ.

The genes are TRBV3-1 (or the pseudogene TRBV3-2) and TRBJ1-3, with D perhaps matching TRBD1 (5 bases). Trimming pared 4 bases from V and 0 bases from J, leaving 10 bases between. This CDR3 contains 15 residues. The V gene's germline CDR1 is LGHDT and CDR2 YNNKEL (reference sequence). CDR3 amino acids: CASSPWTSSGNTIYF. As DNA, the CDR3 is TGTGCCAGCAGCCCATGGACAAGCTCTGGAAACACCATATATTTT.

Note on this clone: Other DNA sequences of this sample code for an identical CDR3. The chain carries TRBV5-1 and TRBJ1-4, with D perhaps TRBD1 (5 bases). Deletions cut 2 bases from V and 2 bases from J, with 7 bases between. The CDR3 spans 14 residues. CDR1 is SGHRS, CDR2 YFSETQ, per germline. CDR3 residues: CASSFRGTNEKLFF. CDR3 nucleotide sequence: TGCGCCAGCAGCTTTAGGGGTACTAATGAAAAACTGTTTTTT.

The chain has TRBV15 and TRBJ1-1, with 8 bases that match TRBD1. CDR3 length: 15 amino acids. Germline-derived CDR1 and CDR2 are LNHNV and YYDKDF (reference sequence). The ends lost 5 bases at V and 5 bases at J; junction bases unmatched: 10. This CDR3 is CATSPRTGGVTEAFF. CDR3 coding DNA: TGTGCCACCAGCCCCCGAACAGGGGGTGTTACTGAAGCTTTCTTT.

The V call is TRBV5-5, the J call TRBJ1-6; no definite D call. Germline-derived CDR1 and CDR2 are SGHKS and YYEKEE (reference sequence). The ends were cut back, 6 bases at V and 0 bases at J, with 10 bases in the middle. The CDR3 length is 15 residues. The CDR3 protein is CASKSVFSYNSPLHF. The CDR3 DNA is TGTGCCAGCAAGAGTGTTTTCTCCTATAATTCACCCCTCCACTTT.

The V gene is TRBV4-1, the J gene TRBJ1-5; the D is unclear. The CDR3 runs 16 residues. CDR1 and CDR2 (germline): MGHRA, YSYEKL. With 0 bases removed from V and 0 bases from J, the gap between germline ends came to 9 bases. For the CDR3, the DNA is TGCGCCAGCAGCCAAGATTATCGGGATAGCAATCAGCCCCAGCATTTT. Protein sequence: CASSQDYRDSNQPQHF.

This sequence joins TRBV19 and TRBJ1-6; no reliable D call. The CDR3 loop spans 14 amino acids. The germline CDR1 and CDR2 sequences are LNHDA and SQIVND (reference sequence). V lost 2 bases, J lost 7 bases, and 9 bases lay in between. The CDR3 loop is CASSILAENSPLHF. CDR3 sequence (DNA): TGTGCCAGTAGTATATTGGCGGAGAATTCACCCCTCCACTTT.

The chain combines TRBV5-1 with TRBJ2-3, with TRBD2 matching over 8 bases. With 3 bases clipped from V and 2 bases from J, the junction kept 8 bases outside the gene matches. This CDR3 is 16 amino acids long. Germline V gives CDR1 SGHRS, CDR2 YFSETQ. The CDR3 sequence is CASSSGGSTFTDTQYF. In nucleotides, the CDR3 is TGCGCCAGCAGCTCGGGGGGGTCCACCTTCACAGATACGCAGTATTTT.

The V and J genes are TRBV28 and TRBJ1-5; 8 nucleotides align to TRBD1. This CDR3 has 14 residues. Germline V lookup: CDR1 MDHEN, CDR2 SYDVKM. V lost 5 bases to trimming and J lost 6 bases; unmatched junction nucleotides: 6. CDR3 nucleotide sequence: TGTGCCAGCAGTAAAGACAGGGGTGCTCAGCCCCAGCATTTT. Protein sequence: CASSKDRGAQPQHF.

This clone has only one observation. This chain links TRBV9 with TRBJ2-3; perhaps TRBD1 as D (6 bases). Trimming removed 2 bases from V and 2 bases from J, with 12 bases in between. CDR1 and CDR2 (germline): SGDLS, YYNGEE. This CDR3 has 15 residues. The CDR3 DNA reads as TGTGCCAGCAGCGTTTTGGACAGATTCACAGATACGCAGTATTTT. Translation gives CASSVLDRFTDTQYF.

V usage is TRBV5-4 and J usage is TRBJ2-1; the D gene is possibly TRBD1 (6 bases). The CDR3 covers 18 residues. V lost 2 bases to trimming and J lost 6 bases, with 24 bases between them. CDR1 is SGHNT, CDR2 YYREEE, per germline (reference sequence). For the CDR3, the DNA is TGTGCCAGCAGCTTAGAGTTGCGTGGAATGGGGGCCGGCAATGAGCAGTTCTTC. Translating gives CASSLELRGMGAGNEQFF.

This chain links TRBV6-1 with TRBJ1-5, with 10 bases aligning to TRBD1. The germline gives CDR1 MNHNS, CDR2 SASEGT. The CDR3 runs to 16 residues. The V segment lost 3 bases and the J segment 2 bases; nucleotides outside the gene matches: 4. The CDR3 DNA follows: TGTGCCAGCAGTGATAAGACAGGGGGCGGCAATCAGCCCCAGCATTTT. Translated: CASSDKTGGGNQPQHF.

This clone was detected only a few times. The chain recombines TRBV5-5 with TRBJ1-4, with a tentative D call TRBD1 (5 bases). The CDR3 has 16 amino acids. Trimming took off 1 base at V and 2 bases at J, with 12 bases between the two ends. CDR1 SGHKS and CDR2 YYEKEE come from the germline V gene (reference sequence). CDR3 amino acids: CASSLLGDSTNEKLFF. The CDR3 DNA reads as TGTGCCAGCAGCTTGTTGGGGGACTCTACTAATGAAAAACTGTTTTTT. Supplemented by reference TRBV5-5 and TRBJ1-4, the full variable domain reads DAGVTQSPTHLIKTRGQQVTLRCSPISGHKSVSWYQQVLGQGPQFIFQYYEKEERGRGNFPDRFSARQFPNYSSELNVNALLLGDSALYLCASSLLGDSTNEKLFFGSGTQLSVL.

This chain links TRBV27 with TRBJ1-1; possible D gene TRBD1, 5 bases. The CDR3 has 13 residues. V lost 7 bases to trimming and J lost 5 bases, with 14 bases between them. Germline values: CDR1 MNHEY, CDR2 SMNVEV (reference sequence). The CDR3 is CASTGGGATEAFF. In DNA, the CDR3 is TGTGCCAGCACGGGGGGAGGGGCTACTGAAGCTTTCTTT.

The chain couples TRBV12-5 to TRBJ2-1; possible D gene TRBD2, 6 bases. V lost 7 bases and J lost 13, with 14 bases in between. The germline CDR1 and CDR2 sequences are LGHNT and FRNRAP. The CDR3 has 11 amino acids. The CDR3 sequence is CASASGEIQFF. The CDR3 region has the DNA TGTGCTAGTGCCTCGGGGGAAATTCAGTTCTTC.

The CDR3 DNA reads TGTGCCAGCACCCCTGGGGGGGACTATGGCTACACCTTC. It yields the protein CASTPGGDYGYTF. The chain uses TRBV28 and TRBJ1-2; D might be TRBD1 (5 bases). Trimming pared 7 bases from V and 3 bases from J, leaving 12 bases between. The CDR3 contains 13 residues. Germline CDR1 reads MDHEN; CDR2 reads SYDVKM.

This chain joins TRBV28 and TRBJ2-1; 7 nucleotides line up with TRBD2. CDR1 is MDHEN, CDR2 SYDVKM, per germline. This CDR3 has 14 amino acids. Unmatched junction bases numbered 10, after V lost 6 bases and J lost 8 bases. The CDR3 region is CASRGPSGDHEQFF. Written as DNA, the CDR3 is TGTGCCAGCAGGGGACCGAGCGGGGATCATGAGCAGTTCTTC.

V and J are TRBV7-2 and TRBJ1-3; 7 nucleotides match TRBD1. Trimming removed 5 bases from V and 3 bases from J; junction bases left unmatched: 7. The CDR3 totals 15 residues. The germline CDR1 and CDR2 sequences are SGHTA and FQGNSA. The CDR3 sequence is CASSDRVMSGNTIYF. CDR3 DNA sequence: TGTGCCAGCAGCGACAGGGTAATGAGTGGAAACACCATATATTTT.

CDR3 residues: CANKRGGYQETQYF. CDR3 DNA: TGTGCCAACAAGCGGGGGGGGTACCAAGAGACCCAGTACTTC. The chain employs TRBV2 and TRBJ2-5; TRBD2 matches 10 bases. Germline V gene sequence: CDR1 SNHLY, CDR2 FYNNEI. Trimming removed 10 bases from V and 0 bases from J; junction bases left unmatched: 5. The CDR3 spans 14 residues.